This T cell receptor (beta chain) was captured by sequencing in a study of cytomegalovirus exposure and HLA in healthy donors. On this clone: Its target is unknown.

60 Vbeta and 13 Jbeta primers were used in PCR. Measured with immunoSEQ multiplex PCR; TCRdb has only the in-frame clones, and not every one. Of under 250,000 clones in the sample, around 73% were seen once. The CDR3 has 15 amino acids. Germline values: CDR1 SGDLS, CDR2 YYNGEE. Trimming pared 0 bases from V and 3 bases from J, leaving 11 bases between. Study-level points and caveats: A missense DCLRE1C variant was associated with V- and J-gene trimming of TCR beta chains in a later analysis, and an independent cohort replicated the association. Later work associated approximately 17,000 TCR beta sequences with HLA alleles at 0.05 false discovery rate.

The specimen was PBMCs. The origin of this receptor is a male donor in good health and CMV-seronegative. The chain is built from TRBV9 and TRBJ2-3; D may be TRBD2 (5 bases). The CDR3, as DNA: TGTGCCAGCAGCGTAGCTGTGGGAGAGACAGATACGCAGTATTTT. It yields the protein CASSVAVGETDTQYF.